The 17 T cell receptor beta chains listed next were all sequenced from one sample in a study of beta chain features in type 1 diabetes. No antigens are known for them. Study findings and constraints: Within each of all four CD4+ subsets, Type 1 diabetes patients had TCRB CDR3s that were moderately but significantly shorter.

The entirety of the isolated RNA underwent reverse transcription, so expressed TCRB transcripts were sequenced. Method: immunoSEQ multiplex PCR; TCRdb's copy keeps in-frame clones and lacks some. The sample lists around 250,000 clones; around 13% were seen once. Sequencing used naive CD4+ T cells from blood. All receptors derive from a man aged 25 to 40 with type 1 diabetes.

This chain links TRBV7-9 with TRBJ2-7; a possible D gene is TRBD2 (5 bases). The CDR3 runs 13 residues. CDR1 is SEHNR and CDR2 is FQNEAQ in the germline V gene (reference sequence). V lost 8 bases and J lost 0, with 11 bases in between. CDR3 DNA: TGTGCCAGCTTTCGTAGCGACTCCTACGAGCAGTACTTC. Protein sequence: CASFRSDSYEQYF.

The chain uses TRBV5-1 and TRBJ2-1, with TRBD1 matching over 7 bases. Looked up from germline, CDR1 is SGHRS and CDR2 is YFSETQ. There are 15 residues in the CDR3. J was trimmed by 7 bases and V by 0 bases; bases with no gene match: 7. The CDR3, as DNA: TGCGCCAGCAGCTTGGAATCCAGGGGGTATAATGAGCAGTTCTTC. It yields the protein CASSLESRGYNEQFF.

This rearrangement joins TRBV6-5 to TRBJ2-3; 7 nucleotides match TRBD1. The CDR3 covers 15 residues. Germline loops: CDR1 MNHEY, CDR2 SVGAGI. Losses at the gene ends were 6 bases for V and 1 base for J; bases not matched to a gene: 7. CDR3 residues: CASSYGDRGTDTQYF. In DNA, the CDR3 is TGTGCCAGCAGCTACGGCGACAGGGGCACAGATACGCAGTATTTT.

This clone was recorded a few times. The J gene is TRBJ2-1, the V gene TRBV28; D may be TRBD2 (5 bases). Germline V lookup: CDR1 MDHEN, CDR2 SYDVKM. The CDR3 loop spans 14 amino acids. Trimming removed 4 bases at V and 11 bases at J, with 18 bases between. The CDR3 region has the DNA TGTGCCAGCAGTTCCCTGGTGGGAGCGAGGAAGCAGTTCTTC. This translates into CASSSLVGARKQFF.

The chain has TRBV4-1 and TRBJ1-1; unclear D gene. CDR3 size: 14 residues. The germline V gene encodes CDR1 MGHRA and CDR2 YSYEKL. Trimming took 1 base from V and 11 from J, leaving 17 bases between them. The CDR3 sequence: CASSQGAGRVGAFF. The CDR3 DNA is TGCGCCAGCAGCCAAGGGGCAGGCCGAGTTGGGGCTTTCTTT.

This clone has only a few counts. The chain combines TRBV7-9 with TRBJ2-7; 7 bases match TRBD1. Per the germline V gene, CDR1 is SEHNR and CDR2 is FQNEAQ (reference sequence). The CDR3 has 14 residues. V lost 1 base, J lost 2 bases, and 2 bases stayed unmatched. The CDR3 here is CASSLGGTAYEQYF. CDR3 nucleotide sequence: TGTGCCAGCAGCTTAGGTGGGACAGCCTACGAGCAGTACTTC.

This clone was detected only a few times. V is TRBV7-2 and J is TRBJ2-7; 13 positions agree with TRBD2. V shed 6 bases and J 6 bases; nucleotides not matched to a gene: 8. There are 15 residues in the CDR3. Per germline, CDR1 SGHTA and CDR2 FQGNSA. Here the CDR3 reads CASRETSGREAEQYF. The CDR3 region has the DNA TGTGCCAGCAGGGAAACTAGCGGGAGGGAGGCCGAGCAGTACTTC.

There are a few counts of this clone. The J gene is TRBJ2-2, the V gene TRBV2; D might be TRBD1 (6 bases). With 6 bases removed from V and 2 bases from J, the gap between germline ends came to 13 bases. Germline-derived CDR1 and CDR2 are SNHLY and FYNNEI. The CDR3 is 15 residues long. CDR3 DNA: TGTGCCAGCAGCGATTACAGGGAAAACACCGGGGAGCTGTTTTTT. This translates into CASSDYRENTGELFF.

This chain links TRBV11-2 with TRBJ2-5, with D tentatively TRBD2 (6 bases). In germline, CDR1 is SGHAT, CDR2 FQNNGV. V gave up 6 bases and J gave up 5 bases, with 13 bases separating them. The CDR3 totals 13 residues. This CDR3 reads CASRPGLFETQYF. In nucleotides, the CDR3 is TGTGCCAGCAGACCGGGACTTTTCGAGACCCAGTACTTC.

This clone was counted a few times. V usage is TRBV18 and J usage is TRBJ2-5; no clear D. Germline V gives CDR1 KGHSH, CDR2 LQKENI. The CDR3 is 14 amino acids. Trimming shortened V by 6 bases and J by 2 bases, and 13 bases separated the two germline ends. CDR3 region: CASSLNPVQETQYF. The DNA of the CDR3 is TGTGCCAGCTCCCTAAATCCGGTTCAAGAGACCCAGTACTTC.

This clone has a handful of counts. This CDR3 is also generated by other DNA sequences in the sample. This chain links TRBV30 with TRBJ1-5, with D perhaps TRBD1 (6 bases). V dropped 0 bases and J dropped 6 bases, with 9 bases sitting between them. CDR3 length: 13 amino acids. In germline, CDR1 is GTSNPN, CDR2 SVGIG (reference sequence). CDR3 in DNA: TGTGCCTGGAGTGTTGAGGGGGTTCAGCCCCAGCATTTT. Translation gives CAWSVEGVQPQHF.

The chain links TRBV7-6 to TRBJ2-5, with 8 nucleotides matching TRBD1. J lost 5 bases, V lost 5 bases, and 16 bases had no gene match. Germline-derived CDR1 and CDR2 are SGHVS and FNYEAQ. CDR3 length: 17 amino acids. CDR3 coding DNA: TGTGCCAGCAGCCAAGCCCCGACAGGGGCCAAAGGGGAGACCCAGTACTTC. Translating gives CASSQAPTGAKGETQYF.

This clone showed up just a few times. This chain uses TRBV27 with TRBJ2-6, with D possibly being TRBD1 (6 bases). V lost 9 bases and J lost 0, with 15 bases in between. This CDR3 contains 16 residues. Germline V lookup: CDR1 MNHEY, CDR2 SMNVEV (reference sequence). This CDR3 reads CARVDRSISGANVLTF. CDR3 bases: TGTGCCAGAGTTGACAGGTCGATCTCTGGGGCCAACGTCCTGACTTTC.

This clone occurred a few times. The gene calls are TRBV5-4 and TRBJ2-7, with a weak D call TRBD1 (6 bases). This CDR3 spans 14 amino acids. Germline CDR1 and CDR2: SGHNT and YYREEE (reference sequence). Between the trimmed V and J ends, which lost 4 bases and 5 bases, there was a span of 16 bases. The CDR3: CASSLLGAQDEQYF. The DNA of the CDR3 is TGTGCCAGCAGCCTCCTGGGGGCCCAAGACGAGCAGTACTTC.

The CDR3 region has the DNA TGTGCCAGCTCACCATCGGACAGGGGATATTCTAACTATGGCTACACCTTC. As protein: CASSPSDRGYSNYGYTF. The V gene is TRBV18, the J gene TRBJ1-2; TRBD1 matches at 9 bases. The CDR3 extends over 17 amino acids. Germline CDR1 KGHSH, CDR2 LQKENI. V lost 2 bases and J lost 0; bases outside the gene matches: 7.

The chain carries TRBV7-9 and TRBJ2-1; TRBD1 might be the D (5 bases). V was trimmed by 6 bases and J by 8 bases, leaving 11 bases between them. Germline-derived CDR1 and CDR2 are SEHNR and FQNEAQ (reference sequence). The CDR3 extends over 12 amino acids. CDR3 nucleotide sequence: TGTGCCAGCAGTAGCAGGGTCTATGAGCAGTTCTTC. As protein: CASSSRVYEQFF.

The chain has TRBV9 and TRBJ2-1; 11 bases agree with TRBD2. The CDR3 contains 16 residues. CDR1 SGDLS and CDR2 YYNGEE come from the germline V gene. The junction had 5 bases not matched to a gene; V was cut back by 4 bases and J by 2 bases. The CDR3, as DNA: TGTGCCAGCAGCCCAAGACTAGCGGGGACCTACAATGAGCAGTTCTTC. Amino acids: CASSPRLAGTYNEQFF.